The rows below give T cell receptor beta chains drawn from one sample of a study of beta chain features in type 1 diabetes. Clones were sequenced by immunoSEQ multiplex PCR, and TCRdb holds only the in-frame ones, with some missing. The sample has under 500,000 clones, approximately 30% seen once; the top ten hold around 0.065%. Sequencing was carried out using naive CD4+ T cells from blood. Receptors originate from a man between 18 and 29 years old in good health. Each CDR3 is given with its conserved first and last residue. D genes are given only for firm matches.

.	TRBJ2-3	TRBV15	CATSRPWVSEGDTQYF
.	TRBJ2-3	TRBV6-1	CASSPTGATDTQYF
TRBD2	TRBJ2-4	TRBV7-9	CASSVAGADIQYF
.	TRBJ2-1	TRBV5-1	CASSLGGSQYNEQFF
TRBD2	TRBJ2-7	TRBV7-2	CASSLGTSGSNAEQYF
.	TRBJ1-1	TRBV18	CASSPGPPTFDTEAFF
TRBD1	TRBJ2-2	TRBV10-3	CAARQGLSGELFF
.	TRBJ2-5	TRBV4-1	CASSQAARGATETQYF
.	TRBJ2-1	TRBV5-4	CASSSTVSSYNEQFF
.	TRBJ1-2	TRBV30	CAWSRRNYGYTF
.	TRBJ2-3	TRBV9	CASSVKPSTDTQYF
.	TRBJ1-2	TRBV7-9	CASSRALYGYTF
.	TRBJ2-4	TRBV5-6	CASSFRYIQYF
.	TRBJ1-2	TRBV7-9	CASSQILGGTNYGYTF
.	TRBJ1-1	TRBV29-1	CSGGRGHPEAFF
.	TRBJ2-6	TRBV29-1	CSVSSGANVLTF
.	TRBJ2-7	TRBV7-2	CASSNLAGVSYEQYF
TRBD1	TRBJ2-6	TRBV15	CATSRDRPGGLSGANVLTF
TRBD1	TRBJ2-7	TRBV29-1	CSVVGGWNEQYF
.	TRBJ2-5	TRBV6-1	CASSEEGLRQGPLETQYF
.	TRBJ2-2	TRBV9	CASSVDHITGELFF
TRBD2	TRBJ2-1	TRBV2	CASRVTSGAYNEQFF
TRBD2	TRBJ2-4	TRBV28	CASSRRGDIQYF
.	TRBJ2-7	TRBV19	CASKRSGVDEQYF
TRBD1	TRBJ2-7	TRBV7-2	CASSYRTGTGYEQYF
.	TRBJ2-1	TRBV7-9	CAGDFYNEQFF
.	TRBJ2-2	TRBV2	CASTSLANTGELFF
.	TRBJ2-1	TRBV5-1	CASSLAPGSSYNEQFF
TRBD1	TRBJ2-3	TRBV27	CASRGGDRGLADTQYF